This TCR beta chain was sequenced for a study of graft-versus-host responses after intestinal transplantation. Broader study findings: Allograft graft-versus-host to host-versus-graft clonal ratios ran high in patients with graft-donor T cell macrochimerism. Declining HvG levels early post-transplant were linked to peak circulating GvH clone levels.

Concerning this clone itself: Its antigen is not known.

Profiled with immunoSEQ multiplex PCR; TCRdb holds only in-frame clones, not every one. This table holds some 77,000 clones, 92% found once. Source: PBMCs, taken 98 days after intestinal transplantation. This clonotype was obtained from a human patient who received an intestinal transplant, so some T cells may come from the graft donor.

The CDR3: CAISLQGPEQYF. CDR3 in DNA: TGTGCCATCAGCCTACAGGGACCGGAGCAGTACTTC. The rearrangement joins TRBV10-3 to TRBJ2-7; possibly TRBD1 for D (6 bases). In germline, CDR1 is ENHRY, CDR2 SYGVKD. V was shortened by 6 bases and J by 7 bases, with 13 bases between the two germline ends. This CDR3 contains 12 residues.